The 17 T cell receptor beta chains below were found in one sample sequenced in a study of T cells after yellow fever vaccination. TCRdb independently ran MiXCR on the 5' RACE reads; one entry per CDR3 protein. This sample has some 320,000 distinct CDR3 sequences, with about 10% found just once. Sequencing used CD4+ T cells sorted from PBMCs, obtained 45 days after the yellow fever booster vaccination. All receptors derive from a man younger than 30 who received the YFV17D yellow fever vaccine.

The V call is TRBV5-1, the J call TRBJ2-5; D may be TRBD1 (6 bases). V was cut by 6 bases and J by 2 bases, with 17 bases left in between. Per the germline V gene, CDR1 is SGHRS and CDR2 is YFSETQ. The CDR3 totals 15 residues. CDR3 protein: CASTLSDRRQETQYF. The CDR3 DNA reads as TGCGCCAGCACCCTCAGCGACAGGCGACAAGAGACCCAGTACTTC.

The chain combines TRBV20-1 with TRBJ1-2; possible D gene TRBD1, 6 bases. Germline V gene data show CDR1 as DFQATT and CDR2 as SNEGSKA (reference sequence). The CDR3 consists of 14 residues. Trimming took 6 bases from V and 0 from J, leaving 14 bases between them. The DNA for the CDR3 is TGCAGTGCGGATGACAGGCGAGCTAACTATGGCTACACCTTC. As protein: CSADDRRANYGYTF.

This clonotype was detected ten times or more. This chain uses TRBV4-3 with TRBJ2-7; D is unclear. The CDR3 runs to 13 residues. Germline lookup yields CDR1 LGHNA and CDR2 YSLEER. Trimming removed 0 bases at V and 1 base at J, with 4 bases between. DNA for the CDR3: TGCGCCAGCAGCCAAGATTTGTCCTACGAGCAGTACTTC. This sequence encodes CASSQDLSYEQYF.

The chain links TRBV9 to TRBJ1-4; TRBD1 matches 7 bases. J was trimmed by 6 bases and V by 3 bases; bases with no gene match: 11. The CDR3 length is 16 residues. CDR1 and CDR2 (germline): SGDLS, YYNGEE. CDR3 residues: CASSARGGPGYEKLFF. DNA for the CDR3: TGTGCCAGCAGCGCACGAGGGGGCCCGGGTTATGAAAAACTGTTTTTT.

This clonotype came up a few times. This rearrangement joins TRBV30 to TRBJ2-7; D ambiguous. Germline CDR1 GTSNPN, CDR2 SVGIG (reference sequence). Trimming removed 2 bases from V and 2 bases from J, with 10 bases in between. The CDR3 has 13 residues. The DNA of the CDR3 is TGTGCCTGGAGTTCCCAGGCTGCCTACGAGCAGTACTTC. Its translation: CAWSSQAAYEQYF.

This clonotype was seen more than once but under ten times. The chain employs TRBV5-1 and TRBJ2-5, with D possibly being TRBD1 or TRBD2 (5 bases each). Germline V CDR1 and CDR2: SGHRS, YFSETQ. The CDR3 covers 16 residues. Trimming left V 6 bases short and J 5 bases short, with 23 bases between. The CDR3 reads CASTLQGPARGETQYF. The DNA for the CDR3 is TGCGCCAGCACTCTCCAGGGTCCAGCCCGAGGGGAGACCCAGTACTTC.

This clonotype has only a few counts. The chain combines TRBV20-1 with TRBJ1-2, with D perhaps TRBD1 (6 bases). The CDR3 length is 16 residues. Looked up from germline, CDR1 is DFQATT and CDR2 is SNEGSKA (reference sequence). V lost 6 bases, J lost 0 bases, and 20 bases lay in between. The CDR3 DNA follows: TGCAGTGCAGACAGGTGGGGATGGGGCACTAACTATGGCTACACCTTC. Translated: CSADRWGWGTNYGYTF.

The rearrangement uses TRBV4-2 and TRBJ2-3; 10 positions match TRBD1. The CDR3 is 16 amino acids. Germline CDR1 LGHNA, CDR2 YNFKEQ. The junction had 4 bases not matched to a gene; V was cut back by 3 bases and J by 1 base. The CDR3 protein is CASSQSGTGGTDTQYF. The CDR3 DNA is TGTGCCAGCAGCCAGTCCGGGACAGGGGGCACAGATACGCAGTATTTT.

The chain recombines TRBV28 with TRBJ1-6; no firm D call. CDR1 is MDHEN, CDR2 SYDVKM, per germline. The ends were cut back, 10 bases at V and 5 bases at J, with 9 bases in the middle. The CDR3 runs 12 residues. The CDR3 DNA sequence: TGTGCCACCGCTTCGGATAATTCACCCCTCCACTTT. Translated, it gives CATASDNSPLHF.

The rearrangement joins TRBV19 to TRBJ2-1, with TRBD2 as a possible D gene (6 bases). Trimming stripped 8 bases from V and 9 bases from J, with 11 bases between. Looked up from germline, CDR1 is LNHDA and CDR2 is SQIVND (reference sequence). The CDR3 length is 11 residues. CDR3 residues: CASRGILEQFF. The CDR3 DNA reads TGTGCCAGTCGCGGGATTCTTGAGCAGTTCTTC.

The table lists this clonotype with many counts. V usage is TRBV7-2 and J usage is TRBJ1-4, with D possibly TRBD1 on 5 matching bases. V was clipped by 2 bases and J by 6 bases, with 16 bases between them. This CDR3 is built from 16 residues. Germline V gene lookup returns CDR1 SGHTA and CDR2 FQGNSA. The DNA for the CDR3 is TGTGCCAGCAGCTTATACACAGGTGGGATGGATGAAAAACTGTTTTTT. Translated, it gives CASSLYTGGMDEKLFF.

This clonotype was observed a handful of times. This chain connects TRBV10-3 to TRBJ2-5; TRBD2 matches 8 bases. With V trimmed by 6 bases and J by 1 base, 4 bases remained unmatched. Germline V lookup: CDR1 ENHRY, CDR2 SYGVKD. The CDR3 runs to 14 residues. The CDR3, as DNA: TGTGCCATCAGCCTGAGCGGGGGCCAAGAGACCCAGTACTTC. It yields the protein CAISLSGGQETQYF.

The chain employs TRBV20-1 and TRBJ2-3; 7 nucleotides match TRBD1. The germline gives CDR1 DFQATT, CDR2 SNEGSKA (reference sequence). V lost 1 base and J lost 6; bases outside the gene matches: 10. The CDR3 has 15 amino acids. The CDR3 DNA is TGCAGTGCTAGAGGGGGCAGGCGAGGGGGCGATACGCAGTATTTT. Translating gives CSARGGRRGGDTQYF.

This clonotype was picked up a small number of times. The genes are TRBV6-5 and TRBJ2-6, with D possibly matching TRBD2 (6 bases). Germline V gene lookup returns CDR1 MNHEY and CDR2 SVGAGI. Trimming cost V 6 bases and J 0 bases, with 12 bases left between them. CDR3 length: 16 amino acids. The CDR3: CASSQGRISGANVLTF. In nucleotides, the CDR3 is TGTGCCAGCAGCCAAGGGAGGATCTCTGGGGCCAACGTCCTGACTTTC.

The chain recombines TRBV3-1 with TRBJ1-3; D ambiguous. This CDR3 spans 15 amino acids. Trimming left V 3 bases short and J 0 bases short, with 9 bases between. In germline, CDR1 is LGHDT, CDR2 YNNKEL (reference sequence). The CDR3 nucleotides are TGTGCCAGCAGCCATGCGGGAGACTCTGGAAACACCATATATTTT. Its translation: CASSHAGDSGNTIYF. The variable domain in full, with the rest retrieved from reference TRBV3-1 and TRBJ1-3, is DTAVSQTPKYLVTQMGNDKSIKCEQNLGHDTMYWYKQDSKKFLKIMFSYNNKELIINETVPNRFSPKSPDKAHLNLHINSLELGDSAVYFCASSHAGDSGNTIYFGEGSWLTVV.

The chain employs TRBV2 and TRBJ2-3, with D perhaps matching TRBD1 (5 bases). The germline V gene encodes CDR1 SNHLY and CDR2 FYNNEI. Trimming removed 6 bases from V and 1 base from J, with 8 bases in between. The CDR3 has 13 amino acids. CDR3 region: CASRGHGTDTQYF. DNA of the CDR3: TGTGCCAGCAGAGGACATGGCACAGATACGCAGTATTTT.

The J gene is TRBJ1-2, the V gene TRBV24-1; D is perhaps TRBD1 (6 bases). This CDR3 spans 12 amino acids. Trimming removed 2 bases at V and 14 bases at J, with 14 bases between. Germline CDR1 KGHDR, CDR2 SFDVKD. The CDR3: CATSDSDRRWTF. As DNA, the CDR3 is TGTGCCACCAGTGATTCCGACAGGAGGTGGACCTTC.